The 8 T cell receptor beta chains below come from one sample, sequenced in a study of control samples from healthy donors and cancer patients. Profiling relied on immunoSEQ multiplex PCR, and the TCRdb table lists in-frame clones only, not all of them. The repertoire holds some 250,000 clones, with roughly four fifths as singletons. Sequencing was done on a sample of PBMCs. The origin of the receptors is a woman in her sixties or seventies with lung cancer.

The chain carries TRBV7-9 and TRBJ1-5, with D unclear. Trimming cost V 2 bases and J 6 bases, with 11 bases left between them. The CDR3 is 14 residues long. The germline gives CDR1 SEHNR, CDR2 FQNEAQ (reference sequence). CDR3 sequence reads: CASSLSETSQPQHF. CDR3 nucleotide sequence: TGTGCCAGCAGCTTAAGTGAGACCAGTCAGCCCCAGCATTTT. Looking up the rest from reference TRBV7-9 and TRBJ1-5 gives the full variable domain: DTGVSQNPRHKITKRGQNVTFRCDPISEHNRLYWYRQTLGQGPEFLTYFQNEAQLEKSRLLSDRFSAERPKGSFSTLEIQRTEQGDSAMYLCASSLSETSQPQHFGDGTRLSIL.

In DNA, the CDR3 is TGTGCCAGTATTGGGCCGGGGTTGAACACTGAAGCTTTCTTT. Its protein product is CASIGPGLNTEAFF. The chain employs TRBV19 and TRBJ1-1; D not certain. CDR1 and CDR2 (germline): LNHDA, SQIVND (reference sequence). V lost 7 bases, J lost 0 bases, and 12 bases lay in between. CDR3 size: 14 residues.

The V gene is TRBV6-5, the J gene TRBJ1-5; D perhaps matches TRBD1 (6 bases). The CDR3 has 15 amino acids. Trimming pared 5 bases from V and 0 bases from J, leaving 11 bases between. Germline CDR1 reads MNHEY; CDR2 reads SVGAGI. For the CDR3, the DNA is TGTGCCAGCAGTAGGACAGCGTATAGCAATCAGCCCCAGCATTTT. Amino acid sequence: CASSRTAYSNQPQHF.

The chain links TRBV5-1 to TRBJ1-1; 9 bases are shared with TRBD1. The V segment lost 4 bases and the J segment 3 bases; nucleotides outside the gene matches: 4. The CDR3 length is 14 residues. Germline assignment: CDR1 SGHRS and CDR2 YFSETQ. CDR3 in DNA: TGCGCCAGCAGCCAACAGGGGGCGTACACTGAAGCTTTCTTT. The encoded protein is CASSQQGAYTEAFF.

V is TRBV11-2 and J is TRBJ1-2, with 9 bases aligning to TRBD1. The trim removed 4 bases at V and 5 bases at J, leaving 5 bases unmatched. Looked up from germline, CDR1 is SGHAT and CDR2 is FQNNGV. This CDR3 comprises 14 residues. The CDR3 region is CASSSGTGRYGYTF. The DNA for the CDR3 is TGTGCCAGCAGCTCCGGGACAGGGAGGTATGGCTACACCTTC.

There are a few counts of this clone. The V gene is TRBV12-3 or TRBV12-4, the J gene TRBJ2-7, with D tentatively TRBD1 (5 bases). Trimming stripped 3 bases from V and 5 bases from J, with 11 bases between. This CDR3 spans 13 amino acids. The CDR3 protein is CASSFPGIHEQYF. CDR3 DNA sequence: TGTGCCAGCAGTTTCCCAGGGATCCACGAGCAGTACTTC.

This clone occurred once. V gene TRBV5-1 combines with J gene TRBJ2-1; possible D gene TRBD2, 5 bases. The CDR3 consists of 16 residues. Trimming cost V 1 base and J 0 bases, with 11 bases left between them. CDR1 is SGHRS and CDR2 is YFSETQ in the germline V gene. In DNA form, the CDR3 reads TGCGCCAGCAGCTTGTATGTAGGGAGCTCCTACAATGAGCAGTTCTTC. Translation: CASSLYVGSSYNEQFF.

The V gene is TRBV10-3, the J gene TRBJ1-1, with no clear D. V dropped 0 bases and J dropped 4 bases, with 9 bases sitting between them. There are 14 residues in the CDR3. In germline, CDR1 is ENHRY, CDR2 SYGVKD. Written as DNA, the CDR3 is TGTGCCATCAGTGAGTCGTCGGGTTCCACTGAAGCTTTCTTT. Its translation: CAISESSGSTEAFF.